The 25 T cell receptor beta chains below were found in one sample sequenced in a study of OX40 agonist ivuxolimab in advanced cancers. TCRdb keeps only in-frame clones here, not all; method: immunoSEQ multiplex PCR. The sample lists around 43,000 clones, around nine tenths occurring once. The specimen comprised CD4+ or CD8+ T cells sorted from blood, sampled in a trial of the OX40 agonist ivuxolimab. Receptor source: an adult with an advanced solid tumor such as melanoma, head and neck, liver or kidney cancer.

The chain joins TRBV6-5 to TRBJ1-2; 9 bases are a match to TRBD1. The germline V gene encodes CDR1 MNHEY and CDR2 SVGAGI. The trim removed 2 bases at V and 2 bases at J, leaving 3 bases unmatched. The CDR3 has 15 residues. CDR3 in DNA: TGTGCCAGCAGTTACGTTACAGGGGGCAACTATGGCTACACCTTC. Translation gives CASSYVTGGNYGYTF.

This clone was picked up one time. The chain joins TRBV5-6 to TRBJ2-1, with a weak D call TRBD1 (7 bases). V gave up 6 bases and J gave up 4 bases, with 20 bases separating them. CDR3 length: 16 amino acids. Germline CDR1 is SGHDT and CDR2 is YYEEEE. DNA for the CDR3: TGTGCCAGCACTCCAGGGGGGAGAGGGATTTACAATGAGCAGTTCTTC. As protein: CASTPGGRGIYNEQFF.

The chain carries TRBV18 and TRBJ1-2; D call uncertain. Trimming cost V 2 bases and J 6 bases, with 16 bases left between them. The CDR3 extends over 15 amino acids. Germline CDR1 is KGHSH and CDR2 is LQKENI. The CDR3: CASSPDLEGLNGYTF. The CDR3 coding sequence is TGTGCCAGCTCACCAGATCTCGAGGGATTGAATGGCTACACCTTC.

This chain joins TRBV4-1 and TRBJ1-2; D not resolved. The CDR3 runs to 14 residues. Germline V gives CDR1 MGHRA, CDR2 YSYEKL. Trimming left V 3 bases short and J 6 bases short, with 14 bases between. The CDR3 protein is CASSHPNPGDGYTF. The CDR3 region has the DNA TGCGCCAGCAGCCACCCCAACCCTGGGGATGGCTACACCTTC.

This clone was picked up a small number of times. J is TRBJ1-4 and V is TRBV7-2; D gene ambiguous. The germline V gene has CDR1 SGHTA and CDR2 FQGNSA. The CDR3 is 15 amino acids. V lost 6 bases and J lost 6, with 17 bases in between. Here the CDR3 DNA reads TGTGCCAGCAGATCCCACTGGGAACCGTATGAAAAACTGTTTTTT. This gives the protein CASRSHWEPYEKLFF. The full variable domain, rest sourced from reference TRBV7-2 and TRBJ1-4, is GAGVSQSPSNKVTEKGKDVELRCDPISGHTALYWYRQSLGQGLEFLIYFQGNSAPDKSGLPSDRFSAERTGGSVSTLTIQRTQQEDSAVYLCASRSHWEPYEKLFFGSGTQLSVL.

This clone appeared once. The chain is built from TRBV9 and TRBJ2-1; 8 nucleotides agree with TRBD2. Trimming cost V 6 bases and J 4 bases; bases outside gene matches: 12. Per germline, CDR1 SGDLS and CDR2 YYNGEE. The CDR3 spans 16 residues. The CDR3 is CASTSSGERGYNEQFF. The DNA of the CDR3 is TGTGCCAGCACCAGCTCCGGGGAGCGGGGGTACAATGAGCAGTTCTTC. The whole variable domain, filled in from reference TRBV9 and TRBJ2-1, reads DSGVTQTPKHLITATGQRVTLRCSPRSGDLSVYWYQQSLDQGLQFLIQYYNGEERAKGNILERFSAQQFPDLHSELNLSSLELGDSALYFCASTSSGERGYNEQFFGPGTRLTVL.

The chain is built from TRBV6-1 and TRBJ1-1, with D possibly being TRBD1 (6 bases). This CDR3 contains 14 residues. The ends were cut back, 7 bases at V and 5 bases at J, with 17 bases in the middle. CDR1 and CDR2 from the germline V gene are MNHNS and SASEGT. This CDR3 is CASINWGARTEAFF. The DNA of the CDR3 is TGTGCCAGCATCAATTGGGGGGCTCGGACTGAAGCTTTCTTT.

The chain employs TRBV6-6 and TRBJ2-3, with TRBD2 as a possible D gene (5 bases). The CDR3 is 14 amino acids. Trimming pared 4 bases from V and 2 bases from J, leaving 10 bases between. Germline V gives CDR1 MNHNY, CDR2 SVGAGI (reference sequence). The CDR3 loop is CASSWETHTDTQYF. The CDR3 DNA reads TGTGCCAGCAGTTGGGAGACACACACAGATACGCAGTATTTT.

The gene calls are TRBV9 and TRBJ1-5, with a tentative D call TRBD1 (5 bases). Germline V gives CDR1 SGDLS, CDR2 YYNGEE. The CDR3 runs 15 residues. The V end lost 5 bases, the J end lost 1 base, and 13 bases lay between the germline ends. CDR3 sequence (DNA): TGTGCCAGCAGTGCCTCGGGGCGAAGCAATCAGCCCCAGCATTTT. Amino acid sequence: CASSASGRSNQPQHF.

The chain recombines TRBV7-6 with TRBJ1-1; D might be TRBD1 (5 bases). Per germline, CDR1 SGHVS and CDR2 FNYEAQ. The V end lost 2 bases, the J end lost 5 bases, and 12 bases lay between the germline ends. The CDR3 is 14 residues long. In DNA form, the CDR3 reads TGTGCCAGCAGCTTATTCGCCCAGGGAACTGAAGCTTTCTTT. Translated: CASSLFAQGTEAFF.

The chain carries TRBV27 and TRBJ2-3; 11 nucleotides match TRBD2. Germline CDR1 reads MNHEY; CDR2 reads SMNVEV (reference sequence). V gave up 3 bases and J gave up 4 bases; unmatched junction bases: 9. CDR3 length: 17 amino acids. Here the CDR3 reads CASSFGIAGGLSDTQYF. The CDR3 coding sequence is TGTGCCAGCAGTTTCGGTATAGCGGGGGGGCTATCAGATACGCAGTATTTT.

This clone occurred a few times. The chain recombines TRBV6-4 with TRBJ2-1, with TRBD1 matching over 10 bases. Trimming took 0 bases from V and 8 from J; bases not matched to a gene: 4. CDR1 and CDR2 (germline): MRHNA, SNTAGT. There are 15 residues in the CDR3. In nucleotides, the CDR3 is TGTGCCAGCAGTGACTCCCCGGGACAGGGGTATGAGCAGTTCTTC. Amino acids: CASSDSPGQGYEQFF.

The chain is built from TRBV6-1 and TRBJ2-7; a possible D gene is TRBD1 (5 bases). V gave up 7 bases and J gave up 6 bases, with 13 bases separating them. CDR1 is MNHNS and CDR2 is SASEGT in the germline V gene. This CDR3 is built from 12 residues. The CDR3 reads CASIEVDSEQYF. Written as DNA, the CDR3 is TGTGCCAGCATCGAAGTAGACAGCGAGCAGTACTTC.

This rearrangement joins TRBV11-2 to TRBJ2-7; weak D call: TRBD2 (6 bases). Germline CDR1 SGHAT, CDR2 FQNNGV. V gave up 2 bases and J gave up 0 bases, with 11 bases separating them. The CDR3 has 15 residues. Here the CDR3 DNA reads TGTGCCAGCAGCTTATTTGCGGGGCCCTCCTACGAGCAGTACTTC. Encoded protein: CASSLFAGPSYEQYF.

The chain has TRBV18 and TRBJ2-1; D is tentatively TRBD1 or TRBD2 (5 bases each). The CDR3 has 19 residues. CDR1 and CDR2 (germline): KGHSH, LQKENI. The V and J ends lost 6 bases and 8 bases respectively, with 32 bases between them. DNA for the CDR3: TGTGCCAGCTCTCCTATAACAGGCCTTAAACTCGGGGTGGTCCATGAGCAGTTCTTC. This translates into CASSPITGLKLGVVHEQFF.

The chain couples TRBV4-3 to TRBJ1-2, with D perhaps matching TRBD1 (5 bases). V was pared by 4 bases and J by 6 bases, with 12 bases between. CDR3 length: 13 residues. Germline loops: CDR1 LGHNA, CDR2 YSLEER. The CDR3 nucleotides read TGCGCCAGCAGCCCCCGAGGGGTTCATGGCTACACCTTC. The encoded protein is CASSPRGVHGYTF.

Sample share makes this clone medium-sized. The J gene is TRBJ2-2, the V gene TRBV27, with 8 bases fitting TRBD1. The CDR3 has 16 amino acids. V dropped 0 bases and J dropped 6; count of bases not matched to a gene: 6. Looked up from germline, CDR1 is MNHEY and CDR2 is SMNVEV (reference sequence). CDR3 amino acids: CASSLSPGGGAGELFF. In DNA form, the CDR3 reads TGTGCCAGCAGTTTATCTCCAGGGGGCGGGGCCGGGGAGCTGTTTTTT.

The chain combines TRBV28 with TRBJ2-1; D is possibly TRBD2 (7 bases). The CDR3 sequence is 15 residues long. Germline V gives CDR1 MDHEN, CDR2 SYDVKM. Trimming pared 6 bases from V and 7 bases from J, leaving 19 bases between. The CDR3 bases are TGTGCCAGCAGCCTCCGGGGGGACAACCGGAATGAGCAGTTCTTC. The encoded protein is CASSLRGDNRNEQFF.

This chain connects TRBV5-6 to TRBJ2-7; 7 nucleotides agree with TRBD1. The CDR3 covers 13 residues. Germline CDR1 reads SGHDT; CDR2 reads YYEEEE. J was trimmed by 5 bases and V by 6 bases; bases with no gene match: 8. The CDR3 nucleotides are TGTGCCAGCACCCAAACAGGGGTCCACGAGCAGTACTTC. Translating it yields CASTQTGVHEQYF. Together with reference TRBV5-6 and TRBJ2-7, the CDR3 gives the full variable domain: DAGVTQSPTHLIKTRGQQVTLRCSPKSGHDTVSWYQQALGQGPQFIFQYYEEEERQRGNFPDRFSGHQFPNYSSELNVNALLLGDSALYLCASTQTGVHEQYFGPGTRLTVT.

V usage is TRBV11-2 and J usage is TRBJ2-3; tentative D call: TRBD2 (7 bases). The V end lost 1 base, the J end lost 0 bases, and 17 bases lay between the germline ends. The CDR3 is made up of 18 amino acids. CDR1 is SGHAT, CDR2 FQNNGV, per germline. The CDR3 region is CASSLVGWGGPSTDTQYF. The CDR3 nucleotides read TGTGCCAGCAGCTTAGTGGGTTGGGGGGGGCCGAGCACAGATACGCAGTATTTT.

The CDR3 nucleotides are TGTGCCAGCAGCTTAGCGCCCTCCGGAGGGTCAGATACGCAGTATTTT. Its protein product is CASSLAPSGGSDTQYF. The chain recombines TRBV7-2 with TRBJ2-3; D may be TRBD2 (6 bases). The CDR3 is made up of 16 amino acids. Germline CDR1 SGHTA, CDR2 FQGNSA. V was clipped by 0 bases and J by 4 bases, with 14 bases between them.

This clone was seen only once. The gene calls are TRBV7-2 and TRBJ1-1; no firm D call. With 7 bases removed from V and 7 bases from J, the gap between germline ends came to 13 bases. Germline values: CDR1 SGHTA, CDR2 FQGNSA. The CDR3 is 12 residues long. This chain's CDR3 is CASTLRGSEAFF. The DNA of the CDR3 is TGTGCCAGCACCCTCCGGGGAAGTGAAGCTTTCTTT.

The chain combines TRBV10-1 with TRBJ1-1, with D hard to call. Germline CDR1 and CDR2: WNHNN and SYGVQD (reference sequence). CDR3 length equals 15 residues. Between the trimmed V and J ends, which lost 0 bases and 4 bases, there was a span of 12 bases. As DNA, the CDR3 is TGCGCCAGCAGTGAGTCTCACGCGGGCGGCACTGAAGCTTTCTTT. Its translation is CASSESHAGGTEAFF.

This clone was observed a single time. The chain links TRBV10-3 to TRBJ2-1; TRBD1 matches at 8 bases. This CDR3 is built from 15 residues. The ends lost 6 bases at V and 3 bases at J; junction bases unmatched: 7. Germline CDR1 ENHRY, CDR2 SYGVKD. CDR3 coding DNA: TGTGCCATCAGCCCCGAACAGGGGGTCTACAATGAGCAGTTCTTC. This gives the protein CAISPEQGVYNEQFF.

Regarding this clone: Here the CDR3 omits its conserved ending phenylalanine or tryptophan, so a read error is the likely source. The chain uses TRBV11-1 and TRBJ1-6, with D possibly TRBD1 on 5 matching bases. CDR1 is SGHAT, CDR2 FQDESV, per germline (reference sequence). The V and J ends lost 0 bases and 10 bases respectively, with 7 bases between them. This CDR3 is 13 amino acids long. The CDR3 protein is CASSLARGSPLHL. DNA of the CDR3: TGTGCCAGCAGCTTAGCGCGGGGGTCACCCCTCCACCTT.